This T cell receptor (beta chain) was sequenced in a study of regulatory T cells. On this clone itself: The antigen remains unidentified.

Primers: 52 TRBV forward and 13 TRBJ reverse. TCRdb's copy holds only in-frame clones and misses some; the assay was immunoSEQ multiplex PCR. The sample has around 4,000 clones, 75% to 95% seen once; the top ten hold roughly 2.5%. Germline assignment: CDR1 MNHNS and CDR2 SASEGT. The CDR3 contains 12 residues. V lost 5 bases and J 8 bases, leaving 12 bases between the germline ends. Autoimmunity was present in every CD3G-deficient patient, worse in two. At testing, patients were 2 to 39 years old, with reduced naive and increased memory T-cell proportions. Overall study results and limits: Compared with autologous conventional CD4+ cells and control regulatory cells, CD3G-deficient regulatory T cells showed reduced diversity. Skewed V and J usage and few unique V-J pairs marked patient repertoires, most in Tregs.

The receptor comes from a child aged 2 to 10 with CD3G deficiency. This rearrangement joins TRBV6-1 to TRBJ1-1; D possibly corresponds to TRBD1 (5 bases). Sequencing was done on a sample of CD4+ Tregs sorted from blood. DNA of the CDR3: TGTGCCAGCAGTAGAATAGGGACCGAAGCTTTCTTT. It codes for CASSRIGTEAFF.